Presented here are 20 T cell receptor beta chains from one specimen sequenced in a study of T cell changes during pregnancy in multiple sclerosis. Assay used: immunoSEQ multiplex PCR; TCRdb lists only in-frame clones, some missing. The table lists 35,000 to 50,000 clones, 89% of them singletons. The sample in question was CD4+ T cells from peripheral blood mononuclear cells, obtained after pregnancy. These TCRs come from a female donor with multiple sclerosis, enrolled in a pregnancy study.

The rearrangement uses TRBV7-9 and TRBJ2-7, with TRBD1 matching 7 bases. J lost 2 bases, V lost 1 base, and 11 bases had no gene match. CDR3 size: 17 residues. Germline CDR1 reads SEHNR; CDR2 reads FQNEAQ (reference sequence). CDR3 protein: CASSLGQGRSGAYEQYF. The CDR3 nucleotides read TGTGCCAGCAGCTTAGGACAGGGCCGTTCCGGAGCCTACGAGCAGTACTTC.

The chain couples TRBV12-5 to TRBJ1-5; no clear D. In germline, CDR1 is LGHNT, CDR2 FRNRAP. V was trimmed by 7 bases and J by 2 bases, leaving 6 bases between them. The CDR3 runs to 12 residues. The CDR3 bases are TGTGCTAGTGCCGAGGGCAATCAGCCCCAGCATTTT. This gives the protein CASAEGNQPQHF.

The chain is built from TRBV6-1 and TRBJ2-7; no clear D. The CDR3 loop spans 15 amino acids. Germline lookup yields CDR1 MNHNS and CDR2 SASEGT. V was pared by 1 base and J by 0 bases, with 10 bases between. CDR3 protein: CASSEVRRSSYEQYF. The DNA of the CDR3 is TGTGCCAGCAGTGAAGTGCGACGGAGCTCCTACGAGCAGTACTTC.

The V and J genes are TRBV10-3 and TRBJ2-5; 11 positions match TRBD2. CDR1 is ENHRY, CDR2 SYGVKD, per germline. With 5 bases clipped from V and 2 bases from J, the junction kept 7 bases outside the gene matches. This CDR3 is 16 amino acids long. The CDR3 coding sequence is TGTGCCATCAGTCAGGGGTTAGCGGGAGGGCAAGAGACCCAGTACTTC. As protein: CAISQGLAGGQETQYF.

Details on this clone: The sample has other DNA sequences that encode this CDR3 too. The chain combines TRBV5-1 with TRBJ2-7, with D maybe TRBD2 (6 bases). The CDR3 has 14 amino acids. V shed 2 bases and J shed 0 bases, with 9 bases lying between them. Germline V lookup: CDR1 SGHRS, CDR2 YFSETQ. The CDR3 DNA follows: TGCGCCAGCAGCTTAGGAGGGGTCTCCTACGAGCAGTACTTC. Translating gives CASSLGGVSYEQYF.

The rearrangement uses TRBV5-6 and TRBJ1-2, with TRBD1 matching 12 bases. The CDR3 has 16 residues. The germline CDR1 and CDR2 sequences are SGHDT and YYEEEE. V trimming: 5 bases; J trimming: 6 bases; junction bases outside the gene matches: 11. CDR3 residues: CASSSPGTGGADGYTF. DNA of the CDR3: TGTGCCAGCAGTTCTCCCGGGACAGGGGGCGCGGATGGCTACACCTTC.

The CDR3 spells CASRSPAGSTDTQYF. The CDR3 nucleotides are TGCGCCAGCAGAAGCCCGGCGGGATCCACAGATACGCAGTATTTT. The chain links TRBV5-1 to TRBJ2-3; D possibly corresponds to TRBD2 (6 bases). Germline CDR1 is SGHRS and CDR2 is YFSETQ. V was pared by 5 bases and J by 2 bases, with 15 bases between. The CDR3 runs to 15 residues.

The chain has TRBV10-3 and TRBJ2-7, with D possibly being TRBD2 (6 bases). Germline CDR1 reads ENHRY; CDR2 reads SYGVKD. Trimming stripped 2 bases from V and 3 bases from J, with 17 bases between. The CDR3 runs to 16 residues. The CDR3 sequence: CAISEPQRDFGYEQYF. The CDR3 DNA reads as TGTGCCATCAGTGAGCCCCAACGGGACTTTGGCTACGAGCAGTACTTC.

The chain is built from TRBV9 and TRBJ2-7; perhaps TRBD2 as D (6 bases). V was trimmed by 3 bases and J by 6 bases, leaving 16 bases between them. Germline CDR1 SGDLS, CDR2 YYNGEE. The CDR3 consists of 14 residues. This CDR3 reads CASSADSSVGEQYF. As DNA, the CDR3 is TGTGCCAGCAGCGCCGACTCTAGCGTGGGCGAGCAGTACTTC.

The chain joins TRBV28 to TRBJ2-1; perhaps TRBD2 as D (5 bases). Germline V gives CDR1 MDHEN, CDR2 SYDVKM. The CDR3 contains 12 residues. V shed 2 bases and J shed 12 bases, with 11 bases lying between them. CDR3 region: CASSLADRGQFF. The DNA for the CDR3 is TGTGCCAGCAGTTTAGCAGACCGGGGGCAGTTCTTC.

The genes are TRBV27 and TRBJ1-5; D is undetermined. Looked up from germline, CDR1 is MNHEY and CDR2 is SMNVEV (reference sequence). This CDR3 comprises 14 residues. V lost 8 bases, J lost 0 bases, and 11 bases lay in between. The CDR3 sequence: CASGLLNSNQPQHF. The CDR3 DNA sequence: TGTGCCAGCGGACTCCTGAATAGCAATCAGCCCCAGCATTTT.

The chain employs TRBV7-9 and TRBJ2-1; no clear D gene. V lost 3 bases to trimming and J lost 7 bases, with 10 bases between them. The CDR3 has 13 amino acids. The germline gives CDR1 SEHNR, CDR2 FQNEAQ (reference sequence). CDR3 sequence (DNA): TGTGCCAGCAGCTTCACACCGCGGAATGAGCAGTTCTTC. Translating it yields CASSFTPRNEQFF.

The CDR3: CASTWDTQTNEKLFF. As DNA, the CDR3 is TGTGCCAGCACTTGGGACACCCAAACTAATGAAAAACTGTTTTTT. The J gene is TRBJ1-4, the V gene TRBV2; tentatively, D is TRBD1 (6 bases). Germline-derived CDR1 and CDR2 are SNHLY and FYNNEI. Trimming removed 7 bases at V and 1 base at J, with 13 bases between. The CDR3 consists of 15 residues.

The chain's CDR3 is CASSQDLRTSGRESDTQYF. The CDR3 nucleotides read TGCGCCAGCAGCCAAGATCTGAGGACTAGCGGGAGGGAATCAGATACGCAGTATTTT. V usage is TRBV4-3 and J usage is TRBJ2-3; TRBD2 agrees at 15 bases. CDR3 length equals 19 residues. J gave up 4 bases and V 0 bases, and 8 bases lay outside the gene matches. CDR1 LGHNA and CDR2 YSLEER come from the germline V gene.

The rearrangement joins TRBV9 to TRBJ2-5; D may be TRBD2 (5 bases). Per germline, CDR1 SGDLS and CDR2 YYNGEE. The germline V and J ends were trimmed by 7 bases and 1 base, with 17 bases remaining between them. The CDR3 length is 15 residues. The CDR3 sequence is CASSLGLTFQETQYF. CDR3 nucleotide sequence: TGTGCCAGCTCGCTAGGACTGACTTTCCAAGAGACCCAGTACTTC.

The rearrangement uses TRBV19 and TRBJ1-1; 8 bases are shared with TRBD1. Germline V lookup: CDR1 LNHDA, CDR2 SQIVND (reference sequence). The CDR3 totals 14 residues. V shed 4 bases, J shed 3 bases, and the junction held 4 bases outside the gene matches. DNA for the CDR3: TGTGCCAGTAGTAGGACAGGGATCTACACTGAAGCTTTCTTT. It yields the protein CASSRTGIYTEAFF.

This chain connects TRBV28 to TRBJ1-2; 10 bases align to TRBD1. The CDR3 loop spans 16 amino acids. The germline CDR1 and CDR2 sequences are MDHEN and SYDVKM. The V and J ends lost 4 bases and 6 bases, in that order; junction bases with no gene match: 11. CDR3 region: CASSSNGGGQGNGYTF. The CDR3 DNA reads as TGTGCCAGCAGTTCGAACGGGGGGGGACAGGGGAATGGCTACACCTTC.

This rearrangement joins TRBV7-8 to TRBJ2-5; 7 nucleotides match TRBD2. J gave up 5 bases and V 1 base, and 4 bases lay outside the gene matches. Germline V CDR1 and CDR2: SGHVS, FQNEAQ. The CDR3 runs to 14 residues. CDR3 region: CASSLGGSGETQYF. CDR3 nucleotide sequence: TGTGCCAGCAGCTTAGGCGGGAGTGGCGAGACCCAGTACTTC.

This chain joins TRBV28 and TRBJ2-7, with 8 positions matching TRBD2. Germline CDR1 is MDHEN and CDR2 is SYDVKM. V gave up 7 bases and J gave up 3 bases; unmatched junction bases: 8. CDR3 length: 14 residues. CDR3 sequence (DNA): TGTGCCAGCATAAGGGCGGGGGGATTCTACGAGCAGTACTTC. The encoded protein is CASIRAGGFYEQYF.

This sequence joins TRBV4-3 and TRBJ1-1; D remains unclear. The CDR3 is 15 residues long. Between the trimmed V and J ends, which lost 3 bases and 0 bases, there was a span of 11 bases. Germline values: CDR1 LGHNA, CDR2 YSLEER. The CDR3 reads CASSQDLRMNTEAFF. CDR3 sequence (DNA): TGCGCCAGCAGCCAGGACTTAAGAATGAACACTGAAGCTTTCTTT.